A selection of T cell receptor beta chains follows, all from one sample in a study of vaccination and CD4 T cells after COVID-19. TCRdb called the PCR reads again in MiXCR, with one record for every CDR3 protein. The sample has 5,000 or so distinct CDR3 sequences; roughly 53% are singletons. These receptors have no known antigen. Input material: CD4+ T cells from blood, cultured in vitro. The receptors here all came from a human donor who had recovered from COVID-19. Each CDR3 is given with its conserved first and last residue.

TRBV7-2	CASSYGQGASYEQYF
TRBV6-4	CASSQGMGQPQHF
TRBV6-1	CASKQGLLYGYTF
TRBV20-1	CSATPFSGAQETQYF
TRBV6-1	CASSTQRTGLNQPQHF
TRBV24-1	CATREGVSTEAFF
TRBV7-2	CASSTRQQVGTLHF
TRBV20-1	CSAPQGNYGYTF
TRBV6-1	CASSPDYGYTF
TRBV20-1	CSAYDPGTGNTEAFF
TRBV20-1	CGARDRDSFGYTF
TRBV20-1	CSARQNTEAFF
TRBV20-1	CSAPTGTYGYTF
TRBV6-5	CASSYGGQGAQPQHF
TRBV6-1	CASRFLRNYGYTF
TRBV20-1	CSARLSNYGYTF
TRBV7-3	CASSAGYSYNEQFF
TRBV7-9	CASSLALGDTEAFF
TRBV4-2	CASSQDLWGQWYGYTF
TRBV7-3	CASSTAGGVLGGYTF
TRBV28	CASSTGGLGGYTF
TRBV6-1	CASRAPGLAFYEQYF
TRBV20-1	CSARVPGQGVLNEQFF
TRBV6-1	CASLTRNGYTF
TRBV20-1	CSASPGAIYEQYF
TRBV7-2	CASSPPGDSRPQYF
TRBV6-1	CGSSEGDRAYF
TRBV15	CATSSLSTDTQYF
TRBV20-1	CSASSGTQNYGYTF
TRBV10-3	CAINPGGYNEQFF
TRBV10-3	CAATQGEVYEQYF
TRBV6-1	CASRPDSNYGYTF
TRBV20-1	CSARQVDTQYF